This TCR beta chain was sequenced in a study of blood T cell repertoires in COVID-19. About the research overall: The study drew acute and convalescent COVID-19 samples from the United States, Italy and Spain. T cells, B-cell-depleted T cells, or PBMCs provided the cDNA or gDNA that served as material.

V lost 4 bases to trimming and J lost 0 bases, with 11 bases between them. Per germline, CDR1 SGHKS and CDR2 YYEKEE (reference sequence). The length of the CDR3 is 15 residues. As handled by the study authors: Estimates of nucleated cell counts were drawn from the amplification of reference gene primers. This table comes from immunoSEQ multiplex PCR, and its TCRdb copy is limited to in-frame clones, with some not included. The D gene and trimming were derived from the DNA, and the V and J assignments and clone size from that table. Here the sample spans some 180,000 clones, roughly 82% being singletons. Patients from Seattle were sampled longitudinally, starting during active infection. This clone was recorded once.

The chain recombines TRBV5-5 with TRBJ2-1; perhaps TRBD1 as D (5 bases). The sequenced sample consisted of peripheral blood. The receptor's source is a woman between 55 and 75 years old with COVID-19, enrolled during active disease. In DNA, the CDR3 is TGTGCCAGCAGCCAAACAGGCCTCTCCTACAATGAGCAGTTCTTC. Translating gives CASSQTGLSYNEQFF.